These 18 T cell receptor beta chains came from one sample sequenced in a study of read filtering for tumor transcriptome and immune sequencing. The library was built from roughly 400 ng RNA with molecular barcoded adaptors for alpha/delta and beta/gamma chains. Each CDR3 protein is one row after TCRdb ran MiXCR on the reads. Altogether hundreds of distinct CDR3 sequences are present, under 65% being singletons, with the ten largest covering 60% to 70%. What was sequenced was a population of CD138-negative cells sorted from bone marrow. Receptors originate from a donor over 35 with multiple myeloma. This table probably holds off-target reads from a library built for another chain.

This CDR3 is CSPSRREQYF. In DNA, the CDR3 is TGCAGTCCCAGTCGTAGGGAGCAGTACTTC. This chain connects TRBV20-1 to TRBJ2-7; no clear D. V shed 8 bases and J shed 7 bases, with 12 bases lying between them. The CDR3 is 10 amino acids. The germline V gene encodes CDR1 DFQATT and CDR2 SNEGSKA (reference sequence).

Only one count was recorded for this clonotype. This chain uses TRBV19 with TRBJ2-1; TRBD2 agrees at 8 bases. This CDR3 has 13 residues. J gave up 8 bases and V 10 bases, and 10 bases lay outside the gene matches. Germline assignment: CDR1 LNHDA and CDR2 SQIVND (reference sequence). The CDR3 bases are TGTGCCACCGGGACTAGATCAGCCGATGAGCAGTTCTTC. As protein: CATGTRSADEQFF.

The V call is TRBV6-5, the J call TRBJ1-1; 7 positions agree with TRBD1. This CDR3 has 15 amino acids. V trimming: 4 bases; J trimming: 1 base; junction bases outside the gene matches: 6. Germline V CDR1 and CDR2: MNHEY, SVGAGI. CDR3: CASSSGGSGNTEAFF. CDR3 DNA: TGTGCCAGCAGTTCAGGGGGAAGTGGGAACACTGAAGCTTTCTTT.

J is TRBJ2-5 and V is TRBV29-1, with 9 bases lining up with TRBD2. CDR3 length equals 12 residues. In germline, CDR1 is SQVTM, CDR2 ANQGSEA. V shed 5 bases and J 5 bases; nucleotides not matched to a gene: 3. The CDR3 DNA is TGCAGCGTTAAGGGGACTAGCGAGACCCAGTACTTC. It codes for CSVKGTSETQYF.

The J gene is TRBJ2-1, the V gene TRBV20-1; D perhaps matches TRBD2 (6 bases). V lost 6 bases and J 8 bases, leaving 11 bases between the germline ends. Germline assignment: CDR1 DFQATT and CDR2 SNEGSKA (reference sequence). The length of the CDR3 is 11 residues. In nucleotides, the CDR3 is TGCAGTGCGAGCTGGGGGGATGAGCAGTTCTTC. This encodes CSASWGDEQFF.

This clonotype has just one count. The gene calls are TRBV15 and TRBJ1-4; weak D call: TRBD1 (6 bases). V lost 4 bases and J 6 bases, leaving 21 bases between the germline ends. The CDR3 totals 17 residues. Germline values: CDR1 LNHNV, CDR2 YYDKDF (reference sequence). CDR3 sequence (DNA): TGTGCCACCAGCACGCCATCCTCAGGGGACCCTCATGAAAAACTGTTTTTT. Translating it yields CATSTPSSGDPHEKLFF.

V is TRBV28 and J is TRBJ2-5; D unclear. Trimming pared 3 bases from V and 4 bases from J, leaving 12 bases between. The CDR3 contains 14 residues. Per germline, CDR1 MDHEN and CDR2 SYDVKM. Written as DNA, the CDR3 is TGTGCCAGCAGTTTCCATGGGCAGACAGAGACCCAGTACTTC. This gives the protein CASSFHGQTETQYF.

The J gene is TRBJ2-7, the V gene TRBV20-1; D remains ambiguous. The CDR3 has 13 amino acids. Trimming took off 3 bases at V and 5 bases at J, with 14 bases between the two ends. The germline V gene encodes CDR1 DFQATT and CDR2 SNEGSKA (reference sequence). The CDR3 DNA reads as TGCAGTGCTAGTATCGGCCTTAAGGACGAGCAGTACTTC. Translating it yields CSASIGLKDEQYF.

V gene TRBV18 combines with J gene TRBJ2-1, with D perhaps matching TRBD1 (5 bases). From germline, CDR1 is KGHSH and CDR2 LQKENI. The length of the CDR3 is 16 residues. V lost 3 bases and J 0 bases, leaving 12 bases between the germline ends. CDR3 DNA: TGTGCCAGCTCACCGCCTGACAGCCTCTCCTACAATGAGCAGTTCTTC. Its protein product is CASSPPDSLSYNEQFF. Filled out from reference TRBV18 and TRBJ2-1, the complete variable domain reads NAGVMQNPRHLVRRRGQEARLRCSPMKGHSHVYWYRQLPEEGLKFMVYLQKENIIDESGMPKERFSAEFPKEGPSILRIQQVVRGDSAAYFCASSPPDSLSYNEQFFGPGTRLTVL.

The chain uses TRBV2 and TRBJ1-2; D unclear. The CDR3 runs to 11 residues. V lost 5 bases and J 5 bases, leaving 6 bases between the germline ends. Germline V gives CDR1 SNHLY, CDR2 FYNNEI. Written as DNA, the CDR3 is TGTGCCAGCAGTCCACGATATGGCTACACCTTC. Protein product: CASSPRYGYTF.

This clonotype was observed a handful of times. The chain joins TRBV29-1 to TRBJ2-1; 14 bases fit TRBD2. V was pared by 6 bases and J by 7 bases, with 2 bases of the junction left unmatched. Germline V gives CDR1 SQVTM, CDR2 ANQGSEA. The CDR3 spans 13 residues. CDR3 sequence: CSVGTSGRNEQFF. The CDR3 DNA follows: TGCAGCGTCGGGACTAGCGGGAGAAATGAGCAGTTCTTC.

This clonotype was picked up one time. V and J are TRBV20-1 and TRBJ2-7, with no clear D. This CDR3 contains 11 residues. Trimming removed 0 bases at V and 7 bases at J, with 7 bases between. Germline V lookup: CDR1 DFQATT, CDR2 SNEGSKA (reference sequence). In nucleotides, the CDR3 is TGCAGTGCTAGAGAACCGAATGAGCAGTACTTC. Its translation is CSAREPNEQYF.

The rearrangement links TRBV29-1 to TRBJ1-5; D remains unclear. CDR1 is SQVTM and CDR2 is ANQGSEA in the germline V gene. The CDR3 runs 17 residues. V lost 2 bases and J 2 bases, leaving 19 bases between the germline ends. As DNA, the CDR3 is TGCAGCGTTGAAAATGGTAGGAGGGAGGTGGGCAATCAGCCCCAGCATTTT. It is translated as CSVENGRREVGNQPQHF.

The rearrangement links TRBV6-1 to TRBJ1-1; D unresolved. This CDR3 has 12 amino acids. V lost 11 bases and J 2 bases, leaving 12 bases between the germline ends. Germline V CDR1 and CDR2: MNHNS, SASEGT. The CDR3 protein is CALQSYNTEAFF. The CDR3 DNA sequence: TGTGCCCTTCAGTCTTACAACACTGAAGCTTTCTTT.

This clonotype is hyperexpanded (1% or more) within its sample. The chain combines TRBV29-1 with TRBJ2-1, with a possible D match to TRBD2 (6 bases). Germline V gene lookup returns CDR1 SQVTM and CDR2 ANQGSEA. The CDR3 contains 13 residues. Trimming removed 7 bases at V and 6 bases at J, with 16 bases between. The CDR3 region is CSAEGARGNEQFF. CDR3 nucleotide sequence: TGCAGCGCAGAAGGGGCGCGGGGCAATGAGCAGTTCTTC.

The chain has TRBV20-1 and TRBJ2-7; 10 positions match TRBD2. Looked up from germline, CDR1 is DFQATT and CDR2 is SNEGSKA (reference sequence). V was pared by 2 bases and J by 3 bases, with 19 bases of the junction left unmatched. The CDR3 runs to 19 residues. CDR3 residues: CSARQWPRGLAGAYYEQYF. CDR3 DNA sequence: TGCAGTGCTAGACAATGGCCCAGAGGGCTAGCGGGGGCTTACTACGAGCAGTACTTC.

The chain carries TRBV5-1 and TRBJ1-5; TRBD1 aligns across 8 bases. Germline CDR1 SGHRS, CDR2 YFSETQ. With V trimmed by 4 bases and J by 0 bases, 6 bases remained unmatched. This CDR3 is 16 amino acids long. CDR3 bases: TGCGCCAGCAGCGCCGGACAGGGCCCTAGCAATCAGCCCCAGCATTTT. Translated: CASSAGQGPSNQPQHF. The complete variable domain, with remaining parts taken from reference TRBV5-1 and TRBJ1-5, reads KAGVTQTPRYLIKTRGQQVTLSCSPISGHRSVSWYQQTPGQGLQFLFEYFSETQRNKGNFPGRFSGRQFSNSRSEMNVSTLELGDSALYLCASSAGQGPSNQPQHFGDGTRLSIL.

The rearrangement links TRBV3-1 to TRBJ2-1, with TRBD2 matching 7 bases. Germline V gene lookup returns CDR1 LGHDT and CDR2 YNNKEL (reference sequence). The CDR3 contains 15 residues. The J segment lost 12 bases and the V segment lost 4 bases, leaving 15 bases of the junction unmatched. CDR3 DNA: TGTGCCAGCAGCCTCAACCGGGACTATACAATAAGGCAGTTCTTC. This encodes CASSLNRDYTIRQFF.